This T cell receptor beta chain was identified during a study of T-cell reconstitution after alpha-beta-depleted transplantation in children. Study findings and constraints: Alpha-beta T cells present about two months after transplant were reported to originate from several hundred expanded graft clones. Day-60 TCRbeta diversity that was high in some patients was derived from surviving recipient T cells and thymic progenitors. At the one-year point after transplant, T-cell counts and TCRbeta diversity were found to come mostly from T cells that had been newly produced.

V shed 2 bases and J shed 1 base, with 11 bases lying between them. From germline, CDR1 is MDHEN and CDR2 SYDVKM. The CDR3 is 15 residues long. A TCRbeta library incorporating unique molecular identifiers was prepared. Using its own MiXCR run on the PCR reads, TCRdb lists one record per CDR3 protein. The repertoire consists of about 300,000 distinct CDR3 sequences, with over 9.5% occurring once and the leading ten covering less than 9%. This clonotype occurred many times. The antigen remains unidentified. V is TRBV28 and J is TRBJ2-5; tentatively, D is TRBD2 (6 bases). The receptor was isolated from a boy under three years old with acute myeloid leukemia, due to receive a stem cell transplant. The sample here was PBMCs, taken before TCRalphabeta/CD19-depleted stem cell transplant. The CDR3 coding sequence is TGTGCCAGCAGTTTACCGGGAGTCTTCCAAGAGACCCAGTACTTC. This codes for CASSLPGVFQETQYF.